The 2 T cell receptor beta chains below were found in one sample sequenced in a study of blood T cell repertoires in COVID-19. The method was immunoSEQ multiplex PCR; TCRdb's version includes in-frame clones alone and lacks a portion of them. This table holds over 350,000 clones, roughly nine tenths found once. Sequencing was carried out using PBMCs or T cells enriched from blood (not recorded which). The receptors originated from a young woman with acute COVID-19.

This chain links TRBV18 with TRBJ2-2, with 8 bases lining up with TRBD2. CDR3 size: 17 residues. After removal of 3 bases from V and 1 base from J, the junction contained 7 bases not matched to a gene. Per the germline V gene, CDR1 is KGHSH and CDR2 is LQKENI. DNA of the CDR3: TGTGCCAGCTCACCCAACGGACTAGCCGGGAACACCGGGGAGCTGTTTTTT. This encodes CASSPNGLAGNTGELFF.

The chain combines TRBV18 with TRBJ1-6, with no clear D. Trimming took off 2 bases at V and 10 bases at J, with 12 bases between the two ends. This CDR3 has 14 amino acids. Germline V CDR1 and CDR2: KGHSH, LQKENI. The CDR3 loop reads CASSPSGLGSPLHF. The CDR3 bases are TGTGCCAGCTCACCAAGCGGATTAGGATCACCCCTCCACTTT. Full variable domain (missing parts from reference TRBV18 and TRBJ1-6): NAGVMQNPRHLVRRRGQEARLRCSPMKGHSHVYWYRQLPEEGLKFMVYLQKENIIDESGMPKERFSAEFPKEGPSILRIQQVVRGDSAAYFCASSPSGLGSPLHFGNGTRLTVT.